This T cell receptor (beta chain) stems from a study of OX40 agonist ivuxolimab in advanced cancers. Background on the study: Partial responses occurred in three patients (one hepatocellular carcinoma, two cutaneous melanoma).

Whole-study results and caveats: Some patients without response likewise showed low normalized clonal expansion.

On this clone itself: Its antigen remains unknown.

Here immunoSEQ multiplex PCR was the method, and the copy in TCRdb shows in-frame clones only, minus some. The sample has about 48,000 clones, about 89% seen once; the top ten hold less than 40%. Peripheral blood came from all dose cohorts at three timepoints. Germline CDR1 reads LNHNV; CDR2 reads YYDKDF (reference sequence). The CDR3 loop spans 18 amino acids. The V end lost 0 bases, the J end lost 5 bases, and 20 bases lay between the germline ends. The sequenced sample was CD4+ or CD8+ T cells sorted from blood, obtained in a trial of the OX40 agonist ivuxolimab. The TCR sequence derives from an adult with an advanced solid tumor such as melanoma, head and neck, liver or kidney cancer. The rearrangement joins TRBV15 to TRBJ1-5; D perhaps matches TRBD1 (5 bases). CDR3 sequence (DNA): TGTGCCACCAGCAGAGATCGTTTGGGCTTGACAGAGCATCAGCCCCAGCATTTT. Encoded protein: CATSRDRLGLTEHQPQHF.